A single sample gave rise to the 15 T cell receptor beta chains below, sequenced in a study of cytotoxic CD8 clonotypes in ibrutinib-treated CLL. Only in-frame clones appear in the TCRdb table, and some are missing; sequencing was by immunoSEQ multiplex PCR. Of tens of thousands of clones listed, about 47% are singletons. Sample: PBMCs, taken before ibrutinib treatment. The source is a human donor with chronic lymphocytic leukemia.

For the CDR3, the DNA is TGTGCCAGCAGCCGATGGACAGGGAACGAGCAGTACTTC. Residues: CASSRWTGNEQYF. V gene TRBV6-5 combines with J gene TRBJ2-7; 8 bases are shared with TRBD1. Looked up from germline, CDR1 is MNHEY and CDR2 is SVGAGI. The CDR3 totals 13 residues. V gave up 6 bases and J gave up 5 bases; unmatched junction bases: 6.

In its sample, this clone was seen a few times. The genes are TRBV27 and TRBJ1-6; D perhaps matches TRBD1 (5 bases). Germline V gene lookup returns CDR1 MNHEY and CDR2 SMNVEV (reference sequence). V was cut by 4 bases and J by 8 bases, with 12 bases left in between. The CDR3 contains 14 residues. The CDR3 nucleotides are TGTGCCAGCAGTTGGGACGTCTACTATTCACCCCTCCACTTT. Translating it yields CASSWDVYYSPLHF.

The chain joins TRBV4-2 to TRBJ1-3; the match to TRBD1 covers 10 bases. The CDR3 runs to 17 residues. Germline-derived CDR1 and CDR2 are LGHNA and YNFKEQ. Trimming at V came to 4 bases and at J to 6 bases, leaving 12 bases not matched to a gene. CDR3 DNA sequence: TGTGCCAGCAGCCTTATAAGACAGGGGGCTCCCCCAAACACCATATATTTT. It translates to CASSLIRQGAPPNTIYF.

Only a few counts were recorded for this clone. The V gene is TRBV11-2, the J gene TRBJ2-7, with TRBD2 identical over 8 bases. CDR1 is SGHAT, CDR2 FQNNGV, per germline. The length of the CDR3 is 15 residues. After removal of 3 bases from V and 2 bases from J, the junction contained 6 bases not matched to a gene. The CDR3 DNA reads TGTGCCAGCAGCTTCTTGCGGGGGGCAACCTACGAGCAGTACTTC. Its protein product is CASSFLRGATYEQYF.

The genes are TRBV6-5 and TRBJ2-1; a weak D match, TRBD1 (5 bases). Germline V gene sequence: CDR1 MNHEY, CDR2 SVGAGI. Trimming cost V 2 bases and J 0 bases, with 8 bases left between them. The CDR3 is 15 amino acids. This CDR3 reads CASSYGAASYNEQFF. CDR3 nucleotides: TGTGCCAGCAGTTACGGGGCGGCCTCCTACAATGAGCAGTTCTTC.

The chain links TRBV6-6 to TRBJ2-3; D unresolved. Trimming removed 4 bases at V and 4 bases at J, with 15 bases between. The CDR3 runs 15 residues. Per the germline V gene, CDR1 is MNHNY and CDR2 is SVGAGI (reference sequence). In DNA form, the CDR3 reads TGTGCCAGCAGTTTACCCCCGGACGAGGCAGATACGCAGTATTTT. Protein sequence: CASSLPPDEADTQYF.

The V gene is TRBV29-1, the J gene TRBJ1-2; D not resolved. The V and J ends lost 1 base and 4 bases respectively, with 7 bases between them. The CDR3 runs 12 residues. Germline CDR1 reads SQVTM; CDR2 reads ANQGSEA. CDR3 loop: CSVEGASYGYTF. The CDR3 DNA follows: TGCAGCGTTGAAGGGGCGAGCTATGGCTACACCTTC.

V gene TRBV11-2 combines with J gene TRBJ2-7; the D is unclear. Germline CDR1 reads SGHAT; CDR2 reads FQNNGV. Trimming shortened V by 1 base and J by 0 bases, and 7 bases separated the two germline ends. The length of the CDR3 is 14 residues. This CDR3 reads CASSLGFSSYEQYF. Here the CDR3 DNA reads TGTGCCAGCAGCTTAGGTTTTAGCTCCTACGAGCAGTACTTC.

This rearrangement joins TRBV5-6 to TRBJ2-7; either TRBD1 or TRBD2 may supply D (6 bases each). Per germline, CDR1 SGHDT and CDR2 YYEEEE. CDR3 length: 17 amino acids. Trimming shortened V by 0 bases and J by 4 bases, and 20 bases separated the two germline ends. CDR3 in amino acids: CASSLGAGMGAVYEQYF. CDR3 DNA sequence: TGTGCCAGCAGCTTGGGTGCGGGGATGGGGGCTGTGTACGAGCAGTACTTC.

In this sample, this clone turned up a few times. This rearrangement joins TRBV20-1 to TRBJ1-1, with D possibly TRBD1 on 6 matching bases. The V gene lost 6 bases and the J gene lost 11 bases, with 16 bases spanning the gap. The CDR3 has 11 amino acids. Germline V gene data show CDR1 as DFQATT and CDR2 as SNEGSKA (reference sequence). Here the CDR3 reads CSALGRGPAFF. The DNA of the CDR3 is TGCAGTGCCCTGGGTCGGGGGCCGGCTTTCTTT.

The chain uses TRBV19 and TRBJ2-1, with 10 positions matching TRBD2. The CDR3 totals 15 residues. In germline, CDR1 is LNHDA, CDR2 SQIVND (reference sequence). V lost 5 bases, J lost 5 bases, and 6 bases stayed unmatched. CDR3 coding DNA: TGTGCCAGTAGTGAAAGCGGGGGGGTTAACAATGAGCAGTTCTTC. It encodes CASSESGGVNNEQFF.

The gene calls are TRBV2 and TRBJ2-7; D not certain. CDR3 size: 14 residues. CDR1 is SNHLY, CDR2 FYNNEI, per germline. V was clipped by 6 bases and J by 5 bases, with 17 bases between them. The CDR3 coding sequence is TGTGCCAGCAGCAAAAACGGTGGAGTCGACGAGCAGTACTTC. Translated, it gives CASSKNGGVDEQYF. The variable domain in full, with the rest retrieved from reference TRBV2 and TRBJ2-7, is EPEVTQTPSHQVTQMGQEVILRCVPISNHLYFYWYRQILGQKVEFLVSFYNNEISEKSEIFDDQFSVERPDGSNFTLKIRSTKLEDSAMYFCASSKNGGVDEQYFGPGTRLTVT.

This clone was counted a few times. The chain is built from TRBV2 and TRBJ2-5; D is tentatively TRBD1 or TRBD2 (5 bases each). CDR3 length: 15 amino acids. CDR1 is SNHLY and CDR2 is FYNNEI in the germline V gene. The V gene lost 1 base and the J gene lost 0 bases, with 9 bases spanning the gap. The DNA for the CDR3 is TGTGCCAGCAGTGAAGTTGAGGGGTACCAAGAGACCCAGTACTTC. The encoded protein is CASSEVEGYQETQYF.

The chain links TRBV4-2 to TRBJ2-2; D might be TRBD1 or TRBD2, each matching 5 bases. Trimming removed 4 bases at V and 7 bases at J, with 16 bases between. Germline values: CDR1 LGHNA, CDR2 YNFKEQ. This CDR3 has 15 residues. As DNA, the CDR3 is TGTGCCAGCAGCCCGGGGACGGCCGGAGACGGGGAGCTGTTTTTT. Its translation is CASSPGTAGDGELFF.

The gene calls are TRBV7-6 and TRBJ2-5, with 9 positions matching TRBD2. V dropped 1 base and J dropped 2; count of bases not matched to a gene: 11. The CDR3 is 18 residues long. CDR1 and CDR2 from the germline V gene are SGHVS and FNYEAQ. CDR3 nucleotides: TGTGCCAGCAGCTTAGGGGGCGGGGGACTAGCCCCACAAGAGACCCAGTACTTC. Translation gives CASSLGGGGLAPQETQYF.